The 3 T cell receptor beta chains below were found in one sample sequenced in a study of blood T cell repertoires in COVID-19. Only in-frame clones appear in the TCRdb table, and some are missing; sequencing was by immunoSEQ multiplex PCR. The sample has about 140,000 clones; 70% to 80% are singletons. Sequencing was performed on peripheral blood. Every receptor here comes from a woman in her forties or fifties with active or convalescent COVID-19.

The chain joins TRBV5-1 to TRBJ2-1; D not certain. Germline CDR1 is SGHRS and CDR2 is YFSETQ. Deletions cut 4 bases from V and 0 bases from J, with 11 bases between. The CDR3 totals 15 residues. CDR3: CASSPVVSSYNEQFF. The CDR3, as DNA: TGCGCCAGCAGCCCGGTCGTTAGCTCCTACAATGAGCAGTTCTTC.

The V and J genes are TRBV7-2 and TRBJ2-2, with D maybe TRBD1 (6 bases). V lost 4 bases and J lost 0, with 9 bases in between. Germline V gene data show CDR1 as SGHTA and CDR2 as FQGNSA. The CDR3 is 15 amino acids. The CDR3 region has the DNA TGTGCCAGCAGCTCCCAGGGGTCGAACACCGGGGAGCTGTTTTTT. This encodes CASSSQGSNTGELFF.

CDR3 loop: CASSQDVRGEIQPQHF. The CDR3 bases are TGCGCCAGCAGCCAAGACGTCAGGGGGGAAATTCAGCCCCAGCATTTT. This chain links TRBV4-1 with TRBJ1-5; 7 bases are a match to TRBD1. Trimming took 0 bases from V and 6 from J; bases not matched to a gene: 8. The CDR3 sequence is 16 residues long. Per germline, CDR1 MGHRA and CDR2 YSYEKL.